Following are 7 T cell receptor beta chains from one sample sequenced in a study of Graves' ophthalmopathy and Graves' hyperthyroidism. As the template, RNA transcripts were used to amplify TCR beta CDR3 regions. RT-PCR was first run with HTBI primers, then multiplex PCR in a second round. TCRdb used MiXCR to reprocess the multiplex PCR reads, holding one entry per CDR3 protein. The profile shows about 230,000 distinct CDR3 sequences, around 45% of them singletons. The sample was peripheral blood. These receptors all stem from an adult man with Graves' ophthalmopathy.

J is TRBJ1-2 and V is TRBV5-6; D gene ambiguous. V was trimmed by 2 bases and J by 0 bases, leaving 8 bases between them. The CDR3 length is 14 residues. The germline V gene encodes CDR1 SGHDT and CDR2 YYEEEE. The CDR3 reads CASSFPRANYGYTF. The CDR3 DNA sequence: TGTGCCAGCAGCTTTCCTCGGGCTAACTATGGCTACACCTTC.

This clonotype was observed a handful of times. CDR3 DNA sequence: TGTGCCAGCAAACCAGGGGTGGCTGGCTACACCTTC. It specifies CASKPGVAGYTF. The chain carries TRBV12-3 or TRBV12-4 and TRBJ1-2, with a weak D call TRBD1 (6 bases). V dropped 7 bases and J dropped 7 bases, with 13 bases sitting between them. This CDR3 spans 12 amino acids.

This chain links TRBV7-6 with TRBJ1-5; D call uncertain. Germline V gene sequence: CDR1 SGHVS, CDR2 FNYEAQ. V lost 5 bases to trimming and J lost 6 bases, with 11 bases between them. The CDR3 is 13 residues long. In nucleotides, the CDR3 is TGTGCCAGCAGCAATAGGGAGGGTCAGCCCCAGCATTTT. It encodes CASSNREGQPQHF.

CDR3 bases: TGTGCCAGCAGCCAAGAACGTCACAGCTCGGATGGCTACACCTTC. The encoded protein is CASSQERHSSDGYTF. The V and J genes are TRBV5-5 and TRBJ1-2; D unclear. V was shortened by 4 bases and J by 6 bases, with 19 bases between the two germline ends. The V gene's germline CDR1 is SGHKS and CDR2 YYEKEE (reference sequence). The CDR3 is 15 residues long.

This sequence joins TRBV5-8 and TRBJ1-1; D is undetermined. Germline CDR1 SGHTS, CDR2 YDEGEE. CDR3 size: 13 residues. V lost 2 bases and J 6 bases, leaving 11 bases between the germline ends. CDR3 nucleotides: TGTGCCAGCAGCTTCAGAGGTGTCGCTGAAGCTTTCTTT. It translates to CASSFRGVAEAFF.

This chain connects TRBV10-3 to TRBJ1-2, with D possibly TRBD1 on 5 matching bases. Germline V gene lookup returns CDR1 ENHRY and CDR2 SYGVKD. The CDR3 runs 15 residues. V lost 4 bases and J 6 bases, leaving 18 bases between the germline ends. The CDR3 DNA is TGTGCCATCAGTGCGGGGCCAGGGTCTGAACATGGCTACACCTTC. Translated, it gives CAISAGPGSEHGYTF.

J is TRBJ1-3 and V is TRBV29-1; tentative D call: TRBD1 (5 bases). Germline V gene lookup returns CDR1 SQVTM and CDR2 ANQGSEA. Trimming took off 0 bases at V and 0 bases at J, with 12 bases between the two ends. CDR3 length: 16 residues. CDR3 DNA: TGCAGCGTTGAAGATCGAAGGGGCCACTCTGGAAACACCATATATTTT. This sequence encodes CSVEDRRGHSGNTIYF. The variable domain in full, with the rest retrieved from reference TRBV29-1 and TRBJ1-3, is SAVISQKPSRDICQRGTSLTIQCQVDSQVTMMFWYRQQPGQSLTLIATANQGSEATYESGFVIDKFPISRPNLTFSTLTVSNMSPEDSSIYLCSVEDRRGHSGNTIYFGEGSWLTVV.